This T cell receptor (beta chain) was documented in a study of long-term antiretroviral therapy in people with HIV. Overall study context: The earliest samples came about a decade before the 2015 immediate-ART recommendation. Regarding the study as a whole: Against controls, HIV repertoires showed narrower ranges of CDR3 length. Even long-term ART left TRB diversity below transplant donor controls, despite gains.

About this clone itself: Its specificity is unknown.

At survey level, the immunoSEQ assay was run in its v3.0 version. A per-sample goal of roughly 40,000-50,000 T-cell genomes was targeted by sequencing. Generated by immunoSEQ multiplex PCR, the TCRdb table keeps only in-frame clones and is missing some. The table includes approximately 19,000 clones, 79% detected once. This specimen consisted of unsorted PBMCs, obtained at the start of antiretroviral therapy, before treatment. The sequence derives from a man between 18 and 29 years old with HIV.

The CDR3 region is CSAPILEEQYF. In DNA, the CDR3 is TGCAGTGCTCCAATCTTAGAAGAGCAGTACTTC. The rearrangement uses TRBV20-1 and TRBJ2-7; D is uncertain. The CDR3 is made up of 11 amino acids. The germline V and J ends were trimmed by 5 bases and 7 bases, with 12 bases remaining between them. Looked up from germline, CDR1 is DFQATT and CDR2 is SNEGSKA (reference sequence).